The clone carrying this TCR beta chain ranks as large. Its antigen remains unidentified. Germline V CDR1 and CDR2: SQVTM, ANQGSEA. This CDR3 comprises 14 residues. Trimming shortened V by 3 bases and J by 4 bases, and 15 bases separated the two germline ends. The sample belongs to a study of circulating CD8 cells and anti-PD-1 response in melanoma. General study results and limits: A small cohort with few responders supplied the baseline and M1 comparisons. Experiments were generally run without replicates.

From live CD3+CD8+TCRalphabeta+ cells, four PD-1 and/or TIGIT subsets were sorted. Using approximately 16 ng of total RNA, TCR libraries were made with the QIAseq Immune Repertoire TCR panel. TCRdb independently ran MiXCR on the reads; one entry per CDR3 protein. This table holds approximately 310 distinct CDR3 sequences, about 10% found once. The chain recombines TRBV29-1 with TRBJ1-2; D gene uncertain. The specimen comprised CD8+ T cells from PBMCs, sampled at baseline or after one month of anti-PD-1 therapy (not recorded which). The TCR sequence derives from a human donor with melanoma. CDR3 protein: CSVDEEFSAYGYTF. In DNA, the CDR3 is TGCAGCGTTGACGAAGAATTTTCAGCCTATGGCTACACCTTC.